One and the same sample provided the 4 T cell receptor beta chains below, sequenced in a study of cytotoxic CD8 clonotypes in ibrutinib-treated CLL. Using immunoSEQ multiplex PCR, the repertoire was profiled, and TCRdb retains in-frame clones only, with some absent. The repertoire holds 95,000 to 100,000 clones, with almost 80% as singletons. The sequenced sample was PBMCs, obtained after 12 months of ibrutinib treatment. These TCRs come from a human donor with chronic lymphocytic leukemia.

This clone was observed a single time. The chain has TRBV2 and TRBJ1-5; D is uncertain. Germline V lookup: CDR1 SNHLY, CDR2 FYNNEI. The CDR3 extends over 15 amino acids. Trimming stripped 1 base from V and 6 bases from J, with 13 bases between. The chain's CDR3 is CASSEEREYGQPQHF. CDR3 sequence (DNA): TGTGCCAGCAGTGAAGAGAGGGAATATGGTCAGCCCCAGCATTTT.

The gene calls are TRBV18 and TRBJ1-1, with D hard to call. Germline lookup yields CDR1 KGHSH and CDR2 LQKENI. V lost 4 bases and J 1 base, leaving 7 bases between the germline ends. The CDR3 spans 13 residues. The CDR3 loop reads CASSRIKNTEAFF. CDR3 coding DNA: TGTGCCAGCTCACGAATAAAGAACACTGAAGCTTTCTTT.

The CDR3 is CASSEAGTGIPNSPLHF. CDR3 DNA sequence: TGTGCCAGCAGTGAAGCCGGGACAGGGATCCCTAATTCACCCCTCCACTTT. This rearrangement joins TRBV6-1 to TRBJ1-6, with 9 positions matching TRBD1. The CDR3 consists of 17 residues. Germline trimming cut 0 bases from V and 6 bases from J; bases unmatched to any gene: 6. Germline V gene sequence: CDR1 MNHNS, CDR2 SASEGT.

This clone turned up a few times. CDR3 nucleotides: TGTGCCAGCAGCGAGACTAGTCGGGATACGCAGTATTTT. It is translated as CASSETSRDTQYF. The chain joins TRBV9 to TRBJ2-3, with D perhaps matching TRBD2 (6 bases). CDR3 length equals 13 residues. Trimming stripped 3 bases from V and 6 bases from J, with 11 bases between. Germline loops: CDR1 SGDLS, CDR2 YYNGEE.